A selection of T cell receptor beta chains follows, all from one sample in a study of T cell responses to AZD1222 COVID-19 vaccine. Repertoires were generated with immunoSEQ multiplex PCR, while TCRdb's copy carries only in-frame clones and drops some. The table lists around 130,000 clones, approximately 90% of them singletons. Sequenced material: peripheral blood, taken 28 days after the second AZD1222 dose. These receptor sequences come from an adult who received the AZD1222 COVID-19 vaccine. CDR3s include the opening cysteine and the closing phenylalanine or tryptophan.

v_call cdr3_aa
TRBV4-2 CASSRPGAEQETQYF
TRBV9 CASSVVGNQYDEQFF
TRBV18 CASSTGTGLYYGYTF
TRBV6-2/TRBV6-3 CASSSSGGNYGYTF
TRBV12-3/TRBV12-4 CASSRNRGYEQYF
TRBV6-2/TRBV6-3 CASSTTGYGYTF
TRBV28 CASRGTIRAPYEQYF
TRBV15 CATSRDLGQGDEQYF
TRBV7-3 CASSLGSSTSTDTQYF
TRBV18 CASSPFSGDDHNSPLHF
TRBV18 CASSPDTGKNEKLFF
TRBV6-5 CASRFTTTPADTIYF
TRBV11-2 CASSSLAGGEPDTQYF
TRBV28 CASSPGQGYGYTF
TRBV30 CAWSNRAPYEQYF
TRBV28 CASSLGGAPRLNEKLFF
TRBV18 CASSPQSGEYNEQFF
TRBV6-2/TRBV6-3 CASSTGGLGQPQHF
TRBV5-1 CASSLDQGNQPQHF
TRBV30 CAWSKTNRGYNQPQHF
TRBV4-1 CASSLLPGTTLYEQYF
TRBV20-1 CSASSSATNYEQYF
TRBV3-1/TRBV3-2 CASSPQGTGCPSSYNEQFF
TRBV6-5 CASSRETSGTDTQYF
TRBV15 CATSRDQTGSYGYTF
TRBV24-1 CATSETGERAGYTF
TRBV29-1 CSVDLGQGGYGYTF
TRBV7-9 CASSLQGPDYGYTF
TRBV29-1 CSVPQGAGYTF
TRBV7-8 CASSLVFGTGVTEAFF
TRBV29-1 CSVAGVLAARSSYNEQFF
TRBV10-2 CASSEEETQYF
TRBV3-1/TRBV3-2 CASSRGGQGHSNQPQHF
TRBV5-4 CASSLTTLLGANVLTF
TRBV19 CASKAKLRGANVLTF
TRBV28 CASSLEDRAYGYTF
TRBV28 CASRGQGALYQPQHF
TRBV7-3 CASSLTMVSQTQYF
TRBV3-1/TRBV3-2 CASSRKYGDVFDYGYTF
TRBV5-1 CASSLGQGFTEAFF
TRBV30 CAWSRGKGYTF
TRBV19 CASISPQGNTEAFF
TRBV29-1 CSGRGDNYGYTF
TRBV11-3 CASSLDAQPLYNEQFF
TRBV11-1 CASISSGAYEQYF
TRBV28 CASSSEGTATSPLHF
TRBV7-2 CASSSQRNYGYTF
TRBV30 CAWSRINTEAFF
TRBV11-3 CASSLDNTGELFF
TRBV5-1 CASKVRAASSYNEQFF
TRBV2 CASTPVYTSVEAFF
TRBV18 CASSPQRGDRAQHF
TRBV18 CASSPPGINEQFF
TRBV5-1 CASRVDANYGYTF
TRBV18 CASSPPSGIYEQYF
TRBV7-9 CASSLSAGNIQYF
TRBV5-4 CASSSLTGTGIDEQYF
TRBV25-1 CASSAQTGGNQPQHF
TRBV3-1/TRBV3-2 CASSQDSGSGNTIYF
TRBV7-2 CASSPPGQGSYEQYF